A single sample gave rise to the 3 T cell receptor beta chains below, sequenced in a study of Ad26.COV2.S vaccination and SARS-CoV-2 variants. Sequenced by immunoSEQ multiplex PCR; TCRdb stores in-frame clones only, minus some. The sample consists of about 350,000 clones, 75% to 90% of them appearing once. Treatment: roughly 18 received Ad26.COV2.S at low or high dose, single or two shots; 5 received placebo; per-sample allocation not given. Sample collection was performed on day 63 after the first vaccine or placebo injection. The material sequenced was peripheral blood, taken in a trial of Ad26.COV2.S vaccine versus placebo. These receptors all come from a person between 18 and 60 years old who received the Ad26.COV2.S COVID-19 vaccine or a placebo.

Details on this clone: Other DNA sequences within the sample encode an identical CDR3. The rearrangement joins TRBV7-2 to TRBJ1-6; perhaps TRBD1 as D (5 bases). Germline V gene lookup returns CDR1 SGHTA and CDR2 FQGNSA. V dropped 4 bases and J dropped 6 bases, with 10 bases sitting between them. This CDR3 region has 14 residues. The CDR3 loop reads CASSWGRGNSPLHF. CDR3 in DNA: TGTGCCAGCAGCTGGGGACGGGGTAATTCACCCCTCCACTTT.

Only one count was recorded for this clone. The chain recombines TRBV29-1 with TRBJ2-7; D not resolved. Germline V lookup: CDR1 SQVTM, CDR2 ANQGSEA. Trimming removed 1 base from V and 5 bases from J, with 12 bases in between. The CDR3 extends over 13 amino acids. For the CDR3, the DNA is TGCAGCGTTGAAGGGCTAGACGGTGACGAGCAGTACTTC. Amino acids: CSVEGLDGDEQYF.

This clone has a single count. V is TRBV7-2 and J is TRBJ1-2, with D hard to call. V gave up 1 base and J gave up 7 bases, with 16 bases separating them. Germline CDR1 is SGHTA and CDR2 is FQGNSA. The CDR3 covers 15 residues. This CDR3 reads CASSLEGGFMGGYTF. The CDR3 nucleotides are TGTGCCAGCAGCTTAGAAGGCGGATTCATGGGTGGCTACACCTTC. The full variable domain, its missing parts supplied by reference TRBV7-2 and TRBJ1-2, is GAGVSQSPSNKVTEKGKDVELRCDPISGHTALYWYRQSLGQGLEFLIYFQGNSAPDKSGLPSDRFSAERTGGSVSTLTIQRTQQEDSAVYLCASSLEGGFMGGYTFGSGTRLTVV.